What follows are 4 T cell receptor beta chains derived from one specimen sequenced in a study of T cell repertoires in cytomegalovirus infection. TCRdb recomputed calls from the reads with MiXCR, one row per CDR3 protein. The table has hundreds of thousands of distinct CDR3 sequences, less than 25% seen once. Source material: CD8+ T cells from PBMCs. These receptors were obtained from a human donor in good health (CMV status not recorded). Some clones in this sample may be carry-over from other donors' samples.

The rearrangement links TRBV5-5 to TRBJ1-1; 8 bases agree with TRBD1. The J segment lost 0 bases and the V segment lost 5 bases, leaving 9 bases of the junction unmatched. The CDR3 covers 16 residues. Germline loops: CDR1 SGHKS, CDR2 YYEKEE (reference sequence). The CDR3 sequence is CASSGQGHWMNTEAFF. Written as DNA, the CDR3 is TGTGCCAGCAGTGGACAGGGTCATTGGATGAACACTGAAGCTTTCTTT.

This clonotype was counted only a few times. The chain has TRBV4-1 and TRBJ2-1; TRBD2 matches at 7 bases. The V gene's germline CDR1 is MGHRA and CDR2 YSYEKL. Trimming took 2 bases from V and 6 from J; bases not matched to a gene: 4. CDR3 length: 14 residues. CDR3 DNA: TGCGCCAGCAGCCAACTGGGACTAATCAATGAGCAGTTCTTC. It encodes CASSQLGLINEQFF.

The chain uses TRBV25-1 and TRBJ1-4; no definite D call. The CDR3 consists of 15 residues. The V end was cut by 3 bases, the J end by 3 bases, with 11 bases between. Germline assignment: CDR1 MGHDK and CDR2 SYGVNS. Here the CDR3 reads CASSEVGGPNEKLFF. Written as DNA, the CDR3 is TGTGCCAGCAGTGAGGTCGGAGGACCTAATGAAAAACTGTTTTTT. The variable domain in full, with the rest retrieved from reference TRBV25-1 and TRBJ1-4, is EADIYQTPRYLVIGTGKKITLECSQTMGHDKMYWYQQDPGMELHLIHYSYGVNSTEKGDLSSESTVSRIRTEHFPLTLESARPSHTSQYLCASSEVGGPNEKLFFGSGTQLSVL.

The J gene is TRBJ1-4, the V gene TRBV13; tentatively, D is TRBD1 (6 bases). With 5 bases removed from V and 5 bases from J, the gap between germline ends came to 12 bases. CDR3 length equals 14 residues. The germline gives CDR1 PRHDT, CDR2 FYEKMQ (reference sequence). CDR3 residues: CASSQQGENEKLFF. CDR3 sequence (DNA): TGTGCCAGCAGCCAACAGGGTGAAAATGAAAAACTGTTTTTT.